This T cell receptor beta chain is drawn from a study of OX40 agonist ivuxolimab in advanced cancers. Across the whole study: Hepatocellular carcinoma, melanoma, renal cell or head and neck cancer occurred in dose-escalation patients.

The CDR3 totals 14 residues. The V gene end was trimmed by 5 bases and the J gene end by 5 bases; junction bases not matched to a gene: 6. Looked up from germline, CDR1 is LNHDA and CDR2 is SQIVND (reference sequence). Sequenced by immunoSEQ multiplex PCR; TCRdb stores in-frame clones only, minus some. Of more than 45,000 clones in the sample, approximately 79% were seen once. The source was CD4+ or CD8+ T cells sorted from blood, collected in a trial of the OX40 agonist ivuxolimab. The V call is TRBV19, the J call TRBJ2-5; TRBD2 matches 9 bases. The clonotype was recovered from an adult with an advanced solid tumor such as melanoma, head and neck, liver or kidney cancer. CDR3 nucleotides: TGTGCCAGTAGTTCCAGCGGGAGGCGCGAGACCCAGTACTTC. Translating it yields CASSSSGRRETQYF.